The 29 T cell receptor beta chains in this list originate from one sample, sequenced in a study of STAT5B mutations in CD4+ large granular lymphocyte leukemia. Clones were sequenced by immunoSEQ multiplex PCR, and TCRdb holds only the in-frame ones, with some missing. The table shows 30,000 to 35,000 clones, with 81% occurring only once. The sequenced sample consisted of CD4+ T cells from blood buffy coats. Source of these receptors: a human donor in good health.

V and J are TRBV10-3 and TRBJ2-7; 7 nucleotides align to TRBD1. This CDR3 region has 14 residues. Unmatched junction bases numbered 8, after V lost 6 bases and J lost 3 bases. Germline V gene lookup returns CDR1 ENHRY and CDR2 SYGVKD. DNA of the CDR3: TGTGCCATCAGCCCCGGGACAGCGATCTACGAGCAGTACTTC. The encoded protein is CAISPGTAIYEQYF.

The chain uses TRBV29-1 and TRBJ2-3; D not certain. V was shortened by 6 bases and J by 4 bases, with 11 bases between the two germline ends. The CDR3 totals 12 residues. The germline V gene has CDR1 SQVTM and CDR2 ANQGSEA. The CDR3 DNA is TGCAGCGTCTTAGACATTTCAGATACGCAGTATTTT. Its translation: CSVLDISDTQYF.

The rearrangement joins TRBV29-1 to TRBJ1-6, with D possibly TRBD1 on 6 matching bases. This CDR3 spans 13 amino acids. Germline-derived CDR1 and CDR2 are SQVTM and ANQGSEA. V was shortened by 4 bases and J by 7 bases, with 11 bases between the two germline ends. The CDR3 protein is CSVAAGTNSPLHF. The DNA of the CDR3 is TGCAGCGTTGCGGCAGGGACAAATTCACCCCTCCACTTT.

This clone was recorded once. The CDR3 spells CASSSRLQETQYF. Written as DNA, the CDR3 is TGTGCCAGCAGCTCCCGGTTGCAAGAGACCCAGTACTTC. This chain uses TRBV9 with TRBJ2-5, with D unclear. There are 13 residues in the CDR3. V was clipped by 4 bases and J by 2 bases, with 9 bases between them. CDR1 is SGDLS and CDR2 is YYNGEE in the germline V gene.

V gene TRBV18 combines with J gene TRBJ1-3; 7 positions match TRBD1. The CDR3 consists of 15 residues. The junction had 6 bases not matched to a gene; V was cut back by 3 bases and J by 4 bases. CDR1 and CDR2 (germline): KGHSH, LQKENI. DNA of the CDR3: TGTGCCAGCTCACCGCGACAGGGTTCGGGAAACACCATATATTTT. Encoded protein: CASSPRQGSGNTIYF.

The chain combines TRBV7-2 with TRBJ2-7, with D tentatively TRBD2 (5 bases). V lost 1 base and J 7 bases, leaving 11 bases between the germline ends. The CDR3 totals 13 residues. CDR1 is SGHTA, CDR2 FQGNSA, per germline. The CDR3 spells CASSLVPRGEQYF. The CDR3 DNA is TGTGCCAGCAGCTTAGTCCCCCGGGGAGAGCAGTACTTC.

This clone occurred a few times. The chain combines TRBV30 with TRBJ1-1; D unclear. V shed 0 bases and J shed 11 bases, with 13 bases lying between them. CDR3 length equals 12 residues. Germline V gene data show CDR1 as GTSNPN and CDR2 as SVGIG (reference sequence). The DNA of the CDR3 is TGTGCCTGGAGTGTACTCTCTATGAAGGCTTTCTTT. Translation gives CAWSVLSMKAFF.

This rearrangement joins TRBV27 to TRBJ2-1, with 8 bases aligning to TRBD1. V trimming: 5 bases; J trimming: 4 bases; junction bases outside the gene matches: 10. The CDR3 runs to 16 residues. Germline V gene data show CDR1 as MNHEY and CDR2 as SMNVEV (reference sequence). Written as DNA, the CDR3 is TGTGCCAGCAGTCATAGGACAGGGAGGACTTACAATGAGCAGTTCTTC. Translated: CASSHRTGRTYNEQFF.

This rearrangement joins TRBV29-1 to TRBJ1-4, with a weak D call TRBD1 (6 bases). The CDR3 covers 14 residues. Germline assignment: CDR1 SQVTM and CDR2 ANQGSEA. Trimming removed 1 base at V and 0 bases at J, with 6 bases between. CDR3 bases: TGCAGCGTTGAAGGGACAGCAACTAATGAAAAACTGTTTTTT. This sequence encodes CSVEGTATNEKLFF.

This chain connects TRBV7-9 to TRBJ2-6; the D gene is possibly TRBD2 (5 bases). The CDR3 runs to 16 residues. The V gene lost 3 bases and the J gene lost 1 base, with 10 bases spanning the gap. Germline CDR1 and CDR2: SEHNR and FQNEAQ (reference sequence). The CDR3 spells CASSFIRDSGANVLTF. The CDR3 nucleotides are TGTGCCAGCAGCTTCATCCGGGATTCTGGGGCCAACGTCCTGACTTTC.

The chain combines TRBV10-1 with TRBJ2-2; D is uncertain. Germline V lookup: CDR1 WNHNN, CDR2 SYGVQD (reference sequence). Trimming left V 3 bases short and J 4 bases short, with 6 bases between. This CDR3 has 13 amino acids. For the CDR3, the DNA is TGCGCCAGCAGTGATGGGGTCACCGGGGAGCTGTTTTTT. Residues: CASSDGVTGELFF.

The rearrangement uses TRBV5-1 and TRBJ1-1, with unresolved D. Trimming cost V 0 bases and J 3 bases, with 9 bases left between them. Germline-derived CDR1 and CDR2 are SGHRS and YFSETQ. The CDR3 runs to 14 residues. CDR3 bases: TGCGCCAGCAGCTTGGGGGGAGGCCACACTGAAGCTTTCTTT. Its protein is CASSLGGGHTEAFF.

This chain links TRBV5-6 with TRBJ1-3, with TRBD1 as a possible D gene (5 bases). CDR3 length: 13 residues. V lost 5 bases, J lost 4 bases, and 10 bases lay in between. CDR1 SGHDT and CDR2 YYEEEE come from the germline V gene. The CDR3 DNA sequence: TGTGCCAGCAGTTCGGGACGGGGAAACACCATATATTTT. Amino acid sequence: CASSSGRGNTIYF.

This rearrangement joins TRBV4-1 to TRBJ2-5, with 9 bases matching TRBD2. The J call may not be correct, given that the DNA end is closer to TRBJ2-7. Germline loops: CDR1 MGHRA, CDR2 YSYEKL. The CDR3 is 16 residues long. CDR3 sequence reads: CASSQVLREGSYEQYF. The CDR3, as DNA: TGCGCCAGCAGCCAAGTGCTGCGGGAGGGTTCCTACGAGCAGTACTTC.

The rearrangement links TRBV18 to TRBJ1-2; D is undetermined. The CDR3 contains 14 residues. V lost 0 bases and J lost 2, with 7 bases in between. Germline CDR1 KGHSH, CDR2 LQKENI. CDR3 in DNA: TGTGCCAGCTCACCACCGGACGAAAACTATGGCTACACCTTC. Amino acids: CASSPPDENYGYTF.

The CDR3, as DNA: TGTGCCAGCAGGCTCGGGTACGAGCAGTACTTC. Translating gives CASRLGYEQYF. The chain has TRBV2 and TRBJ2-7, with D uncertain. CDR3 length equals 11 residues. The germline V gene has CDR1 SNHLY and CDR2 FYNNEI. V was cut by 6 bases and J by 4 bases, with 7 bases left in between.

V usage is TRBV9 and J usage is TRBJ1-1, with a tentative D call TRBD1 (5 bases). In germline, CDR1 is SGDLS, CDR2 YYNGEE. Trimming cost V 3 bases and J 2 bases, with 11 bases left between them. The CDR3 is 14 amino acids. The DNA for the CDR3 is TGTGCCAGCAGCGCAGGAACAGGTAACACTGAAGCTTTCTTT. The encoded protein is CASSAGTGNTEAFF.

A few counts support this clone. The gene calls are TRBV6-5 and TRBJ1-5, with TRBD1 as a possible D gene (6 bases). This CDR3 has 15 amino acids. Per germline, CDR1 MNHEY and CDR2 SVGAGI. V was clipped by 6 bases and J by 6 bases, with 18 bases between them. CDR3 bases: TGTGCCAGCAGCCAAGGACAGCCCAGTTCTCAGCCCCAGCATTTT. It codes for CASSQGQPSSQPQHF.

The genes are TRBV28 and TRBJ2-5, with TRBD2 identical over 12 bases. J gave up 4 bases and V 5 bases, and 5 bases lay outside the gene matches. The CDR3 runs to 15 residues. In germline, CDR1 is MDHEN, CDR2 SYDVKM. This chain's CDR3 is CASSKLAGGRETQYF. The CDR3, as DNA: TGTGCCAGCAGTAAACTAGCGGGAGGCAGAGAGACCCAGTACTTC.

The CDR3 spells CASSLTPWTSGTSSYEQYF. DNA of the CDR3: TGTGCCAGCAGCTTGACGCCTTGGACTAGCGGCACGAGCTCCTACGAGCAGTACTTC. This chain links TRBV7-9 with TRBJ2-7, with 10 nucleotides matching TRBD2. Germline loops: CDR1 SEHNR, CDR2 FQNEAQ (reference sequence). The CDR3 loop spans 19 amino acids. V dropped 3 bases and J dropped 0; count of bases not matched to a gene: 14.

CDR3 DNA sequence: TGTGCCAGTAGCCCCGGGCAGGCCAGGGGGTACGAGCAGTACTTC. This encodes CASSPGQARGYEQYF. V usage is TRBV19 and J usage is TRBJ2-7, with 7 bases matching TRBD1. Trimming cost V 6 bases and J 4 bases; bases outside gene matches: 12. Germline V gene sequence: CDR1 LNHDA, CDR2 SQIVND (reference sequence). The CDR3 is made up of 15 amino acids.

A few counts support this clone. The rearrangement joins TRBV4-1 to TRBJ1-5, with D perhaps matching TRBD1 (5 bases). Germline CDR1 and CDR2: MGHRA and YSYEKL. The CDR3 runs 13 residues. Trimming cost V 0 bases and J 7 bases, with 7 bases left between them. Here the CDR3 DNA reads TGCGCCAGCAGCCAAGATAGGGGCCAGCCCCAGCATTTT. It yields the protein CASSQDRGQPQHF.

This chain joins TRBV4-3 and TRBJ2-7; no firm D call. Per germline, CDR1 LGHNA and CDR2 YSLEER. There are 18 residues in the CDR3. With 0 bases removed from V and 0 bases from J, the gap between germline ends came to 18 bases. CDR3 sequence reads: CASSQEFCLRLSSYEQYF. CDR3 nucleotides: TGCGCCAGCAGCCAAGAATTCTGCTTGCGCCTGAGCTCCTACGAGCAGTACTTC.

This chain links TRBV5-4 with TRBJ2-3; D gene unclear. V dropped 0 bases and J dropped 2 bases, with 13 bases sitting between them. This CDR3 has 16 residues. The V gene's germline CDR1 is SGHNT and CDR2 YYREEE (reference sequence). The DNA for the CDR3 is TGTGCCAGCAGCTTGGCCGGGCCGAAAAACACAGATACGCAGTATTTT. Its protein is CASSLAGPKNTDTQYF.

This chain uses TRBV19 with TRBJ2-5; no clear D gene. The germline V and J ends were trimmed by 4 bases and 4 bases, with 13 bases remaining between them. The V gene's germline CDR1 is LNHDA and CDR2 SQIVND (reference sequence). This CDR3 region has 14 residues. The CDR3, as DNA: TGTGCCAGTAGTAACGTCCCCCTCGGAGAGACCCAGTACTTC. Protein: CASSNVPLGETQYF. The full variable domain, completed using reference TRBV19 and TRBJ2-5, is DGGITQSPKYLFRKEGQNVTLSCEQNLNHDAMYWYRQDPGQGLRLIYYSQIVNDFQKGDIAEGYSVSREKKESFPLTVTSAQKNPTAFYLCASSNVPLGETQYFGPGTRLLVL.

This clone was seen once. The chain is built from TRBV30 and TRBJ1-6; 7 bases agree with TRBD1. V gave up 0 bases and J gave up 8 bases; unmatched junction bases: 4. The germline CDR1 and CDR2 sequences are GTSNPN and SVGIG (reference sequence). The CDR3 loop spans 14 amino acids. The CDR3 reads CAWSVRQGDSPLHF. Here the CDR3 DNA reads TGTGCCTGGAGTGTAAGGCAGGGGGATTCACCCCTCCACTTT.

This chain's CDR3 is CASGEGQGRKFF. CDR3 DNA sequence: TGTGCCAGCGGCGAAGGACAGGGTCGGAAGTTCTTC. V and J are TRBV7-3 and TRBJ2-1; TRBD1 matches 8 bases. The CDR3 is 12 residues long. Germline loops: CDR1 SGHTA, CDR2 FQGTGA. J lost 14 bases, V lost 8 bases, and 11 bases had no gene match.

The CDR3 DNA reads TGTGCCAGCAGTTTATTAACAGGGCCCAATCAGCCCCAGCATTTT. The encoded protein is CASSLLTGPNQPQHF. The rearrangement links TRBV28 to TRBJ1-5; TRBD1 is a possible D gene (6 bases). Germline-derived CDR1 and CDR2 are MDHEN and SYDVKM. Trimming removed 1 base at V and 3 bases at J, with 10 bases between. CDR3 length equals 15 residues.

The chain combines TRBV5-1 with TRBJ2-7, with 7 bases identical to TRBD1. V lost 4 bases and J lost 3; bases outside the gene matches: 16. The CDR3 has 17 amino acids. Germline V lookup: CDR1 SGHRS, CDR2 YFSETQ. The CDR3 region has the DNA TGCGCCAGCAGCACAAGAAGACTACAGGGGACAAACTACGAGCAGTACTTC. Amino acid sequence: CASSTRRLQGTNYEQYF.